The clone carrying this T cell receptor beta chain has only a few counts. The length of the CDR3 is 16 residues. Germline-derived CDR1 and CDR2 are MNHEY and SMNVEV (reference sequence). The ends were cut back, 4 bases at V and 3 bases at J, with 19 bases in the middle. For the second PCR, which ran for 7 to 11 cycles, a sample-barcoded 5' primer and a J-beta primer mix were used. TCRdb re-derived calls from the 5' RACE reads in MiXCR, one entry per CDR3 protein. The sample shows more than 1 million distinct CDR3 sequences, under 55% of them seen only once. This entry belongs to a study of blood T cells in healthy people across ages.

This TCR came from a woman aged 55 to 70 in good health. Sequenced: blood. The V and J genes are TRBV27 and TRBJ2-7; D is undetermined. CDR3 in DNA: TGTGCCAGCAGTTCCTACGACGCCGTTGCTAGCTACGAGCAGTACTTC. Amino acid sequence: CASSSYDAVASYEQYF.